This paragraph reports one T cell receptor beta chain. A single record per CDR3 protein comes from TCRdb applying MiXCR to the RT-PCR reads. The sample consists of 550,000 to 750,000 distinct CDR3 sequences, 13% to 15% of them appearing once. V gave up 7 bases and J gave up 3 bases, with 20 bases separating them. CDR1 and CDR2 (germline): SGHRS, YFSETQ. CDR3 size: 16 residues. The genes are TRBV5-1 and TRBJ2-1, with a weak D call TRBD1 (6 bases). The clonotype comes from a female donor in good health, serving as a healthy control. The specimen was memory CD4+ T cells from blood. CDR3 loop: CASHPRGQPNYNEQFF. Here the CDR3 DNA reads TGCGCCAGCCACCCCCGAGGACAGCCTAACTACAATGAGCAGTTCTTC.